A single sample gave rise to the 8 T cell receptor beta chains below, sequenced in a study of blood T cells in healthy people across ages. A second 7 to 11 cycle PCR used barcoded and J-beta primers. TCRdb re-derived calls from the 5' RACE reads in MiXCR, one entry per CDR3 protein. The table shows about 1,400,000 distinct CDR3 sequences, with approximately 38% occurring only once. Material for sequencing was blood. The receptors here all came from a woman aged 18-35 years in good health.

V usage is TRBV20-1 and J usage is TRBJ1-4, with 7 bases aligning to TRBD1. The ends lost 5 bases at V and 6 bases at J; junction bases unmatched: 6. Germline CDR1 is DFQATT and CDR2 is SNEGSKA (reference sequence). The CDR3 is 13 residues long. CDR3 sequence: CSALGQTDEKLFF. In DNA, the CDR3 is TGCAGTGCTCTGGGACAGACGGATGAAAAACTGTTTTTT.

V gene TRBV27 combines with J gene TRBJ1-1, with D possibly matching TRBD1 (5 bases). Germline CDR1 MNHEY, CDR2 SMNVEV (reference sequence). The ends were cut back, 1 base at V and 3 bases at J, with 9 bases in the middle. The CDR3 runs 14 residues. CDR3: CASSLWDGDTEAFF. In DNA, the CDR3 is TGTGCCAGCAGTTTATGGGACGGGGACACTGAAGCTTTCTTT.

This clonotype showed up just a few times. The gene calls are TRBV20-1 and TRBJ2-7, with a tentative D call TRBD2 (5 bases). V was pared by 0 bases and J by 2 bases, with 14 bases between. This CDR3 is built from 15 residues. CDR1 is DFQATT and CDR2 is SNEGSKA in the germline V gene (reference sequence). CDR3: CSARDATDSTYEQYF. The CDR3 coding sequence is TGCAGTGCTAGAGACGCCACGGACTCAACCTACGAGCAGTACTTC.

This chain uses TRBV4-1 with TRBJ2-5; 7 bases fit TRBD1. V lost 1 base to trimming and J lost 6 bases; unmatched junction nucleotides: 11. Looked up from germline, CDR1 is MGHRA and CDR2 is YSYEKL. The CDR3 runs to 16 residues. CDR3 amino acids: CASSQARTGVLKTQYF. The DNA of the CDR3 is TGCGCCAGCAGCCAAGCACGAACAGGGGTTTTGAAGACCCAGTACTTC.

The genes are TRBV6-7 and TRBJ2-5; 10 bases map to TRBD2. TRBV6-7 has ORF status, its function being uncertain. This CDR3 is built from 16 residues. With 2 bases clipped from V and 2 bases from J, the junction kept 5 bases outside the gene matches. The CDR3 region is CASSYPGLAVQETQYF. In DNA, the CDR3 is TGTGCCAGCAGTTACCCAGGACTAGCGGTACAAGAGACCCAGTACTTC.

The gene calls are TRBV10-3 and TRBJ2-7, with 8 bases identical to TRBD2. Germline CDR1 and CDR2: ENHRY and SYGVKD. This CDR3 has 14 residues. Trimming took 7 bases from V and 0 from J; bases not matched to a gene: 5. The CDR3 here is CAIKGGGISYEQYF. CDR3 bases: TGTGCCATCAAGGGCGGGGGGATCTCCTACGAGCAGTACTTC.

The rearrangement uses TRBV21-1 and TRBJ2-3. TRBV21-1 has pseudogene status. The CDR3 contains 15 residues. CDR3 residues: CASSTPRDGTYTQYF. CDR3 DNA: TGTGCCAGCAGCACCCCGAGAGATGGGACATATACGCAGTATTTT.

This clonotype was recorded only once. The chain has TRBV20-1 and TRBJ2-1; weak D call: TRBD2 (6 bases). The CDR3 contains 13 residues. With 6 bases removed from V and 8 bases from J, the gap between germline ends came to 17 bases. Germline V gene lookup returns CDR1 DFQATT and CDR2 SNEGSKA (reference sequence). DNA for the CDR3: TGCAGTGCGAGACTAGTAGGGCTCGATGAGCAGTTCTTC. It is translated as CSARLVGLDEQFF.